This T cell receptor beta chain was identified in a study of neurological immune-mediated disorders (dated by TCRdb to between 2018 and 2021). With regard to the full study: Peripheral blood TCR-beta repertoires from HTLV-I-associated myelopathy (HAM/TSP) patients, multiple sclerosis patients and healthy controls were compared by UMI-based sequencing. Longitudinal samples, technical triplicates and paired sorted CD4+ and CD8+ T-cell subsets, alongside PBMC samples, were included among the roughly 100 TCR-beta libraries. The cohort included roughly 71 subjects: roughly 15 with HAM/TSP, some 35 with multiple sclerosis, and 20 or so healthy controls. Study-level results and caveats: No identical CDR3 amino acid sequences were found to be shared among expanded clones across subjects, suggesting that TCR-beta repertoires were private in all groups. TCR clonal expansion was greatest in HAM/TSP patients and smallest in MS patients, who ranked below even healthy controls.

Blood bank volunteers in Maryland, USA served as the healthy controls. For the unsorted PBMC libraries, 2 million PBMCs were stored in RNAlater at -80 degrees C until RNA extraction and were used to generate the libraries. Peripheral blood was subjected to Ficoll-Hypaque density gradient centrifugation to isolate PBMCs, which were then cryopreserved in liquid nitrogen. The sample holds many counts of this clonotype. Its antigen remains undetermined. Base qualities are not at hand, and no much larger clone is one base apart. At the junction V is shortened by 0 bases and J by 9 bases; bases outside the gene matches: 19. CDR3 length: 19 amino acids, cysteine to phenylalanine. Just CDR3 DNA is preserved here, 57 bases in frame from base 1. CDR1 is given as SGHRS and CDR2 as YFSETQ, both from the germline V gene. cDNA was synthesized by template-switch 5'RACE using a primer carrying a 10-nucleotide random unique molecular identifier by which each TCR transcript was tagged. Each sequencing run produced over 180 million TCR-beta sequences covering 15-18 subjects. The RNeasy kit was used for extraction of total RNA. Using the KAPA Real-time Library Amplification kit, TCR-beta VDJ regions were amplified with primers for the TCR constant region and the 5'RACE anchor. Sample indexes and Illumina adaptors were added in a first PCR, after which library yield was increased in a second PCR. After Ampure bead purification, the roughly 650 bp TCR product was size-selected on a 2% E-gel SizeSelection system. Before pooling, library quality was checked on a Bioanalyzer, concentration was measured with Qubit, and libraries were quantified with the Kapa Library Quantification kit. An Illumina HiSeq 2500 sequenced the libraries paired-end 2 x 150 bp. To increase sequence diversity, about 25-31% phiX was spiked into each library pool. The authors' analysis ran thus. The UMI-based MiGEC pipeline processed quality-filtered reads and removed over 75% of raw TCR sequences during error correction. VDJ genes were aligned to IMGT germline references, and clonotypes were defined by unique CDR3 amino acid sequence plus V-J genes. VDJtools evaluated clonal expansion, Shannon diversity and CDR3 relatedness (CalcPairwiseDistances, ClusterSamples); CLCbio workbench built phylogenetic trees. Clones with at least 8 unique UMIs were defined as expanded, with this threshold being based on coefficient-of-variation modelling across technical triplicates. Using fastp trimming at Q25 and MiXCR clonotype assembly, TCRdb reanalyzed the public sequencing data and kept in-frame beta chains. Each entry merges the rows of one CDR3 protein and shows their most common DNA and genes. What appears here as the V and J calls and clone size reflects TCRdb's work, not the paper's. The sample has 77,000 or so distinct CDR3 sequences on record, about 9.7% of them singletons. 1.7% of the sample is held by the ten biggest clonotypes.

What was sequenced was PBMCs. The clonotype comes from a man aged 50 to 59 in good health. The receptor chain draws on TRBV5-1 and TRBJ2-1, with 9 central nucleotides matching TRBD2. The CDR3 protein: CASSLGSGWSGRPGSEQFF. Here is the DNA: TGCGCCAGCAGCTTGGGATCGGGGTGGAGCGGGAGGCCGGGGAGTGAGCAGTTCTTC.